Below are 11 T cell receptor beta chains sequenced from a single sample in a study of blood T cell repertoires in COVID-19. Produced via immunoSEQ multiplex PCR; TCRdb's table is partial and in-frame only. The table records approximately 200,000 clones, 75% to 85% of them present only once. The source material was peripheral blood. The receptors originated from a woman aged 40-49 years with COVID-19, enrolled during active disease.

The chain recombines TRBV3-1 (or the pseudogene TRBV3-2) with TRBJ1-6; D possibly corresponds to TRBD1 (6 bases). The V end was cut by 6 bases, the J end by 10 bases, with 13 bases between. The CDR3 is 13 residues long. Germline V CDR1 and CDR2: LGHDT, YNNKEL (reference sequence). CDR3 in amino acids: CASRPTGRSPLHF. Here the CDR3 DNA reads TGTGCCAGCAGACCGACAGGTAGATCACCCCTCCACTTT.

The V call is TRBV27, the J call TRBJ2-7; tentative D call: TRBD1 (6 bases). V lost 7 bases and J 2 bases, leaving 18 bases between the germline ends. The CDR3 has 15 amino acids. Germline V gene lookup returns CDR1 MNHEY and CDR2 SMNVEV (reference sequence). CDR3 DNA: TGTGCCAGCAATACACTCGACAGGACTCCCTACGAGCAGTACTTC. Translation gives CASNTLDRTPYEQYF.

The rearrangement joins TRBV7-2 to TRBJ1-1, with a tentative D call TRBD1 (5 bases). This CDR3 has 14 amino acids. In germline, CDR1 is SGHTA, CDR2 FQGNSA. V dropped 7 bases and J dropped 0 bases, with 12 bases sitting between them. The DNA for the CDR3 is TGTGCCAGCACCGAGGCAGGGCTGAACACTGAAGCTTTCTTT. Residues: CASTEAGLNTEAFF.

This clone came up a few times. The rearrangement joins TRBV7-9 to TRBJ1-6; possible D gene TRBD1, 5 bases. The germline V and J ends were trimmed by 4 bases and 5 bases, with 15 bases remaining between them. Germline V CDR1 and CDR2: SEHNR, FQNEAQ (reference sequence). The CDR3 runs to 16 residues. This CDR3 reads CASSSRGGGNNSPLHF. The CDR3 bases are TGTGCCAGCAGCTCCCGGGGGGGAGGGAATAATTCACCCCTCCACTTT.

This rearrangement joins TRBV4-3 to TRBJ1-1; tentatively, D is TRBD1 (5 bases). The germline V gene has CDR1 LGHNA and CDR2 YSLEER. V was clipped by 4 bases and J by 4 bases, with 13 bases between them. CDR3 size: 14 residues. CDR3 bases: TGCGCCAGCAGCCGGGATCTTCAGGGCACTGAAGCTTTCTTT. This codes for CASSRDLQGTEAFF.

The rearrangement joins TRBV9 to TRBJ1-4; D is uncertain. The germline V and J ends were trimmed by 0 bases and 6 bases, with 9 bases remaining between them. The CDR3 runs to 14 residues. CDR1 and CDR2 (germline): SGDLS, YYNGEE. The CDR3: CASSVGVGDEKLFF. In DNA, the CDR3 is TGTGCCAGCAGCGTAGGGGTGGGAGATGAAAAACTGTTTTTT.

The chain employs TRBV27 and TRBJ1-2; D perhaps matches TRBD1 (5 bases). This CDR3 has 16 residues. Germline V lookup: CDR1 MNHEY, CDR2 SMNVEV (reference sequence). V lost 1 base, J lost 4 bases, and 16 bases lay in between. Written as DNA, the CDR3 is TGTGCCAGCAGTTTATATAGCAACCCCGGGGGCTATGGCTACACCTTC. It codes for CASSLYSNPGGYGYTF.

The chain couples TRBV9 to TRBJ2-3; D possibly corresponds to TRBD1 (5 bases). Trimming cost V 0 bases and J 0 bases, with 8 bases left between them. The CDR3 length is 15 residues. Germline CDR1 reads SGDLS; CDR2 reads YYNGEE. Here the CDR3 DNA reads TGTGCCAGCAGCGTAGCAGGGTCTAGCACAGATACGCAGTATTTT. Protein: CASSVAGSSTDTQYF.

The count of this clone is one. This chain links TRBV5-5 with TRBJ2-5; tentative D call: TRBD1 (5 bases). Germline V gene data show CDR1 as SGHKS and CDR2 as YYEKEE (reference sequence). V shed 3 bases and J shed 1 base, with 10 bases lying between them. This CDR3 comprises 14 residues. CDR3 amino acids: CASSSQTGQETQYF. The CDR3 DNA sequence: TGTGCCAGCAGCTCCCAAACAGGCCAAGAGACCCAGTACTTC.

The genes are TRBV5-1 and TRBJ2-1; D ambiguous. Per the germline V gene, CDR1 is SGHRS and CDR2 is YFSETQ. The CDR3 is 14 residues long. Between the trimmed V and J ends, which lost 0 bases and 1 base, there was a span of 5 bases. CDR3 protein: CASSLALSYNEQFF. The CDR3 DNA sequence: TGCGCCAGCAGCTTGGCCCTATCCTACAATGAGCAGTTCTTC.

The rearrangement links TRBV2 to TRBJ2-5; 12 bases map to TRBD2. V gave up 5 bases and J gave up 5 bases; unmatched junction bases: 6. Germline CDR1 SNHLY, CDR2 FYNNEI. This CDR3 spans 15 amino acids. The CDR3 loop is CASSTSGGSVETQYF. As DNA, the CDR3 is TGTGCCAGCAGTACTAGCGGGGGGTCAGTGGAGACCCAGTACTTC.